Many counts were recorded for the clone carrying this T cell receptor (beta chain). The data belong to a study of regulatory T cells in long-lasting Graves disease. On the study more broadly: Duration of antithyroid drug therapy among newly diagnosed Graves' patients was under 3 months.

As to time point: newly diagnosed GD, antithyroid drugs for less than 3 months. There was RNA extracted from PBMCs, and the TCR library was made from it. Per the germline V gene, CDR1 is SGHNT and CDR2 is YENEEA. The CDR3 spans 15 residues. V lost 1 base to trimming and J lost 5 bases; unmatched junction nucleotides: 4. Assembly of TCR beta libraries relied on iRepertoire HTBI primers together with Arm-PCR of CDR3 regions. TCRdb re-called the multiplex PCR reads with MiXCR, one entry per CDR3 protein. The sample contains roughly 520,000 distinct CDR3 sequences, more than 10% of which appear only once. This same sample was also part of a study on T cells in Graves' hyperthyroidism and ophthalmopathy.

Specimen: peripheral blood mononuclear cells (PBMCs), collected at new diagnosis, from a patient treated with antithyroid drugs. The V call is TRBV11-3, the J call TRBJ2-1, with 8 bases aligning to TRBD2. This TCR derives from a woman between 25 and 40 years old with Graves disease. DNA of the CDR3: TGTGCCAGCAGCTTAGGACTAGCGCTGCACAATGAGCAGTTCTTC. Its translation is CASSLGLALHNEQFF.